This TCR beta chain was captured in a study of cytomegalovirus exposure and HLA in healthy donors. With 60 Vbeta and 13 Jbeta primers, the PCR was carried out. TCRdb keeps only in-frame clones here, not all; method: immunoSEQ multiplex PCR. The sample lists around 100,000 clones, 60% to 85% occurring once. Trimming removed 0 bases from V and 4 bases from J, with 12 bases in between. This CDR3 has 15 residues. Looked up from germline, CDR1 is SEHNR and CDR2 is FQNEAQ (reference sequence). A remark on this clone: Its antigen is undetermined.

Regarding the study as a whole: Reports indicate that TCR beta sequences accurately predicted the HLA-A and HLA-B alleles of most subjects.

This chain uses TRBV7-9 with TRBJ2-5; D may be TRBD1 (8 bases). The sample consisted of PBMCs. This clonotype originated in a man aged 50 to 59 in good health and CMV-seropositive. The CDR3: CASSLATGGGETQYF. Here the CDR3 DNA reads TGTGCCAGCAGCTTAGCCACAGGGGGGGGAGAGACCCAGTACTTC. Full variable domain (remainder filled in from reference TRBV7-9 and TRBJ2-5): DTGVSQNPRHKITKRGQNVTFRCDPISEHNRLYWYRQTLGQGPEFLTYFQNEAQLEKSRLLSDRFSAERPKGSFSTLEIQRTEQGDSAMYLCASSLATGGGETQYFGPGTRLLVL.